This T cell receptor (beta chain) was sequenced for a study of vaccination and CD4 T cells after COVID-19. Study-wide background: The makeup of the convalescents was six males and four females, two of them Hispanic. Study-level findings and limits: Spike mono-reactivity held for 304 of 307 vaccine-specific clones in convalescent patients.

An Oncomine TCR Beta short-read assay was used to sequence the DNA from cultured CD4+ T cells. TCRdb used MiXCR to reprocess the PCR reads, holding one entry per CDR3 protein. Here the sample spans about 1,400 distinct CDR3 sequences, about an eighth being singletons. V was pared by 6 bases and J by 6 bases, with 22 bases between. The CDR3 loop spans 15 amino acids. From germline, CDR1 is SGHDT and CDR2 YYEEEE. This clonotype was observed a few times. Its antigen remains unknown. Treatment here: 10-day PBMC culture with coronavirus spike peptide pools or control peptides (ViraFEST assay). Harvesting of the unexposed donor's CD4+ T cells predated the COVID-19 pandemic (2011-2018). ViraFEST used peptide pools to expand antigen-specific T cells before TCR sequencing. Per-well cultures of 2 million or so PBMCs received 9.5 to 10 IU/ml IL-2 and around 10 ug/ml peptide pools.

The sample comprised CD4+ T cells from blood, cultured in vitro. The sequence was collected from a human donor in good health. The chain recombines TRBV5-6 with TRBJ2-7; D assignment may be TRBD1 or TRBD2 (8 bases each). The CDR3 DNA reads TGTGCCAGCACTCGGGGGGGGACAGGCATAGGCGAGCAGTACTTC. This translates into CASTRGGTGIGEQYF.